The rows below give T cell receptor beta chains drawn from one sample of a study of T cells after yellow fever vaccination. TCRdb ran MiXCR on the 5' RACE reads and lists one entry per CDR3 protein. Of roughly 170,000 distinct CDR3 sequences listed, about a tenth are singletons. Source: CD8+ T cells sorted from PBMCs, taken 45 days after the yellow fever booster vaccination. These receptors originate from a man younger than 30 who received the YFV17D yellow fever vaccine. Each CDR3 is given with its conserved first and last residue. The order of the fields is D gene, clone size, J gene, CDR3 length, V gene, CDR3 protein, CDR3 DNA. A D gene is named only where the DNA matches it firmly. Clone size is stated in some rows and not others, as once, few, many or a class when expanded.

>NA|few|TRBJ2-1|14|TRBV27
CASSLYYQYNEQFF
TGTGCCAGCAGTTTATATTACCAATACAATGAGCAGTTCTTC
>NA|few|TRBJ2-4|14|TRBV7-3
CASSLSGFENIQYF
TGTGCCAGCAGCTTATCAGGGTTTGAAAACATTCAGTACTTC
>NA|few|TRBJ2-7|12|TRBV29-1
CSVTYNRDWQYF
TGCAGCGTCACATATAACAGGGACTGGCAGTACTTC
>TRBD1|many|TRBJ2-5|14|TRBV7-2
CASRSTGGWETQYF
TGTGCCAGCAGATCGACAGGGGGCTGGGAGACCCAGTACTTC
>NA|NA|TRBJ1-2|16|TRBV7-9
CASSLALGGTNYGYTF
TGTGCCAGCAGCTTAGCGCTAGGGGGGACTAACTATGGCTACACCTTC
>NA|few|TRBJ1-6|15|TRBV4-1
CASSPVPATNSPLHF
TGCGCCAGCAGCCCCGTCCCAGCAACTAATTCACCCCTCCACTTT
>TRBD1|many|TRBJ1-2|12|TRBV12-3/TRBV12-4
CASTLTGHGYTF
TGTGCCAGCACCTTGACAGGGCACGGCTACACCTTC
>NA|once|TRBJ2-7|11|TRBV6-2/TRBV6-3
CASGGEDEQYF
TGTGCCAGCGGAGGGGAAGACGAGCAGTACTTC
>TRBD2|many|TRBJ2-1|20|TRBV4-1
CASSQVDRDYLRSSYNEQFF
TGCGCCAGCAGCCAAGTCGATCGGGACTACTTAAGGAGCTCCTACAATGAGCAGTTCTTC
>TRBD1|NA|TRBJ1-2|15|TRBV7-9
CASSLAQRGRDGYTF
TGTGCCAGCAGCTTAGCGCAAAGGGGGCGGGATGGCTACACCTTC
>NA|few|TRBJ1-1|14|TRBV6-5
CASSYGVRNTEAFF
TGTGCCAGCAGTTATGGGGTGCGAAACACTGAAGCTTTCTTT
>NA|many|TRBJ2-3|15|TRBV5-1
CASSFRANREDTQYF
TGCGCCAGCAGCTTCCGGGCCAACCGGGAAGATACGCAGTATTTT
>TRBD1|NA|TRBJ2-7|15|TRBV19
CASSVTGDGIYEQYF
TGTGCCAGTAGTGTCACAGGGGACGGAATTTACGAGCAGTACTTC
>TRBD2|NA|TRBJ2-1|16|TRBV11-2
CASSLVAGGYNNEQFF
TGTGCCAGCAGCTTAGTGGCGGGGGGCTACAACAATGAGCAGTTCTTC
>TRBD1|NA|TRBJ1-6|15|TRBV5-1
CASSLGQGINSPLHF
TGCGCCAGCAGCTTGGGACAGGGAATCAATTCACCCCTCCACTTT
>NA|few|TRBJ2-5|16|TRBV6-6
CASSYVRQGGQETQYF
TGTGCCAGCAGTTATGTGAGGCAGGGAGGCCAAGAGACCCAGTACTTC
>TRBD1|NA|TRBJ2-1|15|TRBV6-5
CASSSGQGAYNEQFF
TGTGCCAGCAGTTCCGGACAGGGGGCCTACAATGAGCAGTTCTTC
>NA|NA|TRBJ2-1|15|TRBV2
CASSYRDPSYNEQFF
TGTGCCAGCAGTTACAGGGACCCCTCCTACAATGAGCAGTTCTTC
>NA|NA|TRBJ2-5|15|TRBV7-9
CASSHQGGGEETQYF
TGTGCCAGCAGCCACCAAGGTGGGGGTGAAGAGACCCAGTACTTC
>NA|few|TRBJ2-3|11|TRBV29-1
CSPRGADTQYF
TGCAGCCCTAGGGGCGCAGATACGCAGTATTTT
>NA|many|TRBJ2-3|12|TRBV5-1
CASSFPGDTQYF
TGCGCCAGCAGCTTTCCAGGGGATACGCAGTATTTT
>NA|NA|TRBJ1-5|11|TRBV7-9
CASGTDQPQHF
TGTGCCAGCGGCACCGATCAGCCCCAGCATTTT
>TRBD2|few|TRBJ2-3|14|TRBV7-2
CASWLGGNTDTQYF
TGTGCCAGCTGGCTCGGGGGGAACACAGATACGCAGTATTTT
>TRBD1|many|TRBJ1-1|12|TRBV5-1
CASSLTGGEAFF
TGCGCCAGCAGCTTGACAGGGGGCGAAGCTTTCTTT
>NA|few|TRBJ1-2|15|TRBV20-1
CSARPDRFANYGYTF
TGCAGTGCTAGACCGGACAGATTTGCCAACTATGGCTACACCTTC
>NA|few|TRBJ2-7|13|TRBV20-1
CSARGQGQYEQYF
TGCAGTGCTAGGGGGCAAGGTCAATACGAGCAGTACTTC
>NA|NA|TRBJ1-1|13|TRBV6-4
CARTVRVNTEAFF
TGTGCCAGAACCGTCCGGGTGAACACTGAAGCTTTCTTT
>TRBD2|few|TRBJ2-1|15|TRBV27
CASSPLLAGQHEQFF
TGTGCCAGCAGTCCGTTACTAGCGGGGCAGCATGAGCAGTTCTTC
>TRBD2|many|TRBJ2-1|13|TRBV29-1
CSVDLAGGNEQFF
TGCAGCGTTGATTTAGCGGGCGGCAATGAGCAGTTCTTC
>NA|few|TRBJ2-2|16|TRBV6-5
CASSYGRPEGTGELFF
TGTGCCAGCAGTTACGGGCGACCGGAGGGCACCGGGGAGCTGTTTTTT
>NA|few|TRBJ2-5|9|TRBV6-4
CASKETQYF
TGTGCCAGCAAAGAGACCCAGTACTTC
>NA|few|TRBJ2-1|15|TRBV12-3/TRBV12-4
CASTLALSLYNEQFF
TGTGCCAGCACCCTGGCCCTTTCCTTATACAATGAGCAGTTCTTC
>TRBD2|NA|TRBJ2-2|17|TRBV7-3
CASSLISGLTNTGELFF
TGTGCCAGCAGCTTAATCTCGGGACTAACGAACACCGGGGAGCTGTTTTTT
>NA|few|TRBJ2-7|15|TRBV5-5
CASSRDGGRRYEQYF
TGTGCCAGCAGCAGGGATGGGGGGCGCAGGTACGAGCAGTACTTC
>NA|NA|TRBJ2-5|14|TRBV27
CASSSLADQETQYF
TGTGCCAGCAGTTCCTTAGCGGACCAAGAGACCCAGTACTTC
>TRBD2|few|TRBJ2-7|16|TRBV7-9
CASSPRRTSGTYEQYF
TGTGCCAGCAGCCCCCGGCGGACTAGCGGGACGTACGAGCAGTACTTC
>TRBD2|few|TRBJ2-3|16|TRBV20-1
CSAFSGGGMGTDTQYF
TGCAGTGCTTTTAGCGGGGGGGGGATGGGCACAGATACGCAGTATTTT
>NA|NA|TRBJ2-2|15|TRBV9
CASSFTGSGTGELFF
TGTGCCAGCAGCTTCACGGGGAGCGGCACCGGGGAGCTGTTTTTT
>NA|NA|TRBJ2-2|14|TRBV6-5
CASSWGANTGELFF
TGTGCCAGCAGTTGGGGGGCCAACACCGGGGAGCTGTTTTTT
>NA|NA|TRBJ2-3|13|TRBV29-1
CSVAVPQGNTQYF
TGCAGCGTTGCAGTCCCCCAGGGAAATACGCAGTATTTT
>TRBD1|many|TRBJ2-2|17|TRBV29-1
CSVEDGQGAKHTGELFF
TGCAGCGTTGAAGATGGGCAGGGGGCTAAGCACACCGGGGAGCTGTTTTTT